This T cell receptor beta chain was documented in a study of blood T cell repertoires in COVID-19. This CDR3 has 14 residues. The germline V gene encodes CDR1 SGHVS and CDR2 FQNEAQ. V gave up 6 bases and J gave up 8 bases; unmatched junction bases: 8. Using immunoSEQ multiplex PCR, the repertoire was profiled, and TCRdb retains in-frame clones only, with some absent. The sample includes 300,000 or so clones, about 90% seen only once; the top ten take over 3.5%. The specimen sequenced was peripheral blood. This TCR came from a woman aged 35 to 49 with acute or convalescent COVID-19. The rearrangement uses TRBV7-8 and TRBJ2-1, with 9 bases matching TRBD2. This chain's CDR3 is CASRSGRNVDEQFF. DNA of the CDR3: TGTGCCAGCAGGAGCGGGAGGAATGTTGATGAGCAGTTCTTC.